What follows are 2 T cell receptor beta chains derived from one specimen sequenced in a study of technical replicates of blood from several donors. The table came from immunoSEQ multiplex PCR; TCRdb's copy has only in-frame clones and leaves some out. The data contain 55,000 to 75,000 clones, 80% to 95% of them seen just once; the ten biggest clones take up under 0.45%. Sequenced material: T cells isolated from PBMCs. The receptors here all came from a human donor in good health.

This chain connects TRBV6-5 to TRBJ1-3, with a weak D call TRBD1 (6 bases). Trimming left V 6 bases short and J 4 bases short, with 13 bases between. From germline, CDR1 is MNHEY and CDR2 SVGAGI. The CDR3 covers 14 residues. CDR3 sequence reads: CASRMDREGNTIYF. CDR3 coding DNA: TGTGCCAGCAGGATGGACAGAGAAGGAAACACCATATATTTT.

J is TRBJ2-5 and V is TRBV6-7, with D perhaps matching TRBD2 (5 bases). TRBV6-7 is assigned to the ORF class and has an uncertain function. The CDR3 sequence is 14 residues long. V lost 8 bases to trimming and J lost 5 bases, with 18 bases between them. The CDR3 loop is CASSWWENCETQYF. The CDR3 region has the DNA TGTGCCAGCTCCTGGTGGGAGAACTGCGAGACCCAGTACTTC.